The 21 T cell receptor beta chains listed next were all sequenced from one sample in a study of PD-1 blockade in classical Hodgkin lymphoma. Profiling relied on immunoSEQ multiplex PCR, and the TCRdb table lists in-frame clones only, not all of them. The table shows tens of thousands of clones, with roughly 89% occurring only once. With no exception, relapse followed autologous stem cell transplantation in all patients, and brentuximab vedotin exposure varied. The sample here was peripheral blood mononuclear cells (PBMCs), taken before the second cycle of nivolumab. The source of these receptors is a human donor with classical Hodgkin lymphoma.

The chain couples TRBV10-1 to TRBJ1-3; D not certain. The length of the CDR3 is 13 residues. The V end lost 4 bases, the J end lost 0 bases, and 4 bases lay between the germline ends. In germline, CDR1 is WNHNN, CDR2 SYGVQD (reference sequence). The CDR3, as DNA: TGCGCCAGCAGTGGAAACTCTGGAAACACCATATATTTT. This encodes CASSGNSGNTIYF.

The chain employs TRBV28 and TRBJ1-5; 12 bases agree with TRBD1. V lost 5 bases and J lost 7; bases outside the gene matches: 9. CDR1 and CDR2 (germline): MDHEN, SYDVKM. The CDR3 extends over 16 amino acids. The CDR3 loop is CASSLGTGGAGQPQHF. The DNA for the CDR3 is TGTGCCAGCAGTCTAGGGACAGGGGGCGCCGGGCAGCCCCAGCATTTT.

The rearrangement uses TRBV6-1 and TRBJ2-7; D ambiguous. CDR3 length equals 13 residues. V was clipped by 9 bases and J by 2 bases, with 14 bases between them. In germline, CDR1 is MNHNS, CDR2 SASEGT. CDR3 region: CASGWLETYEQYF. The CDR3 DNA is TGTGCCAGTGGGTGGCTGGAGACCTACGAGCAGTACTTC.

The V and J genes are TRBV21-1 and TRBJ2-7; the D segment call TRBD2 is taken from the table without a DNA check. TRBV21-1 is given as a pseudogene. This CDR3 spans 17 amino acids. The CDR3 coding sequence is TGTGCCAGCAGACTAAGAACACTAGCGGGACCCGACTACGAGCAGTACTTC. Translation gives CASRLRTLAGPDYEQYF.

J is TRBJ2-7 and V is TRBV5-6, with D hard to call. Between the trimmed V and J ends, which lost 0 bases and 4 bases, there was a span of 5 bases. This CDR3 has 12 amino acids. CDR1 SGHDT and CDR2 YYEEEE come from the germline V gene. The CDR3 protein is CASSLGYYEQYF. The CDR3 DNA is TGTGCCAGCAGCTTGGGATATTACGAGCAGTACTTC.

This clone was detected a few times. The chain recombines TRBV28 with TRBJ2-7; TRBD1 aligns across 8 bases. In germline, CDR1 is MDHEN, CDR2 SYDVKM. There are 15 residues in the CDR3. The junction had 10 bases not matched to a gene; V was cut back by 7 bases and J by 2 bases. The CDR3 bases are TGTGCCAGCAACCTCAGGGGGCAGACCGCCTACGAGCAGTACTTC. Translated, it gives CASNLRGQTAYEQYF. The full variable domain, rest sourced from reference TRBV28 and TRBJ2-7, is DVKVTQSSRYLVKRTGEKVFLECVQDMDHENMFWYRQDPGLGLRLIYFSYDVKMKEKGDIPEGYSVSREKKERFSLILESASTNQTSMYLCASNLRGQTAYEQYFGPGTRLTVT.

The chain couples TRBV4-1 to TRBJ1-1; D gene ambiguous. The ends were cut back, 1 base at V and 8 bases at J, with 14 bases in the middle. This CDR3 has 14 amino acids. The germline V gene encodes CDR1 MGHRA and CDR2 YSYEKL. CDR3 nucleotides: TGCGCCAGCAGCCAAGTCACGAGGGCCAGGGAAGCTTTCTTT. As protein: CASSQVTRAREAFF.

V usage is TRBV29-1 and J usage is TRBJ2-3; 12 bases fit TRBD2. The CDR3 sequence is 16 residues long. Looked up from germline, CDR1 is SQVTM and CDR2 is ANQGSEA. The junction had 5 bases not matched to a gene; V was cut back by 2 bases and J by 2 bases. CDR3 in amino acids: CSVEIGLAGLTDTQYF. The CDR3 DNA reads as TGCAGCGTTGAAATTGGACTAGCGGGGCTCACAGATACGCAGTATTTT.

The chain carries TRBV9 and TRBJ1-1; no firm D call. CDR1 and CDR2 from the germline V gene are SGDLS and YYNGEE. The CDR3 sequence is 13 residues long. The V and J ends lost 2 bases and 4 bases respectively, with 9 bases between them. The CDR3 sequence: CASSVVGITEAFF. In DNA form, the CDR3 reads TGTGCCAGCAGCGTGGTGGGTATCACTGAAGCTTTCTTT.

The chain employs TRBV2 and TRBJ2-7; D remains unclear. The V and J ends lost 3 bases and 2 bases respectively, with 8 bases between them. Germline assignment: CDR1 SNHLY and CDR2 FYNNEI. CDR3 length: 13 residues. The CDR3 nucleotides read TGTGCCAGCAGTGATACAGCCCCCTACGAGCAGTACTTC. Amino acid sequence: CASSDTAPYEQYF. Full variable domain (outside the CDR3, taken from reference TRBV2 and TRBJ2-7): EPEVTQTPSHQVTQMGQEVILRCVPISNHLYFYWYRQILGQKVEFLVSFYNNEISEKSEIFDDQFSVERPDGSNFTLKIRSTKLEDSAMYFCASSDTAPYEQYFGPGTRLTVT.

This chain connects TRBV27 to TRBJ2-3, with a weak D call TRBD2 (5 bases). The ends were cut back, 6 bases at V and 1 base at J, with 14 bases in the middle. Germline CDR1 reads MNHEY; CDR2 reads SMNVEV (reference sequence). This CDR3 spans 15 amino acids. CDR3 residues: CASSPRLSGTDTQYF. CDR3 coding DNA: TGTGCCAGCAGCCCCCGACTAAGCGGCACAGATACGCAGTATTTT.

This clone was counted only a few times. The CDR3, as DNA: TGCAGCGGGGGGGCCGCAGATACGCAGTATTTT. This gives the protein CSGGAADTQYF. The J gene is TRBJ2-3, the V gene TRBV29-1; the D call may be TRBD1 or TRBD2 (6 bases each). The CDR3 loop spans 11 amino acids. V gave up 7 bases and J gave up 4 bases, with 9 bases separating them. Germline values: CDR1 SQVTM, CDR2 ANQGSEA.

This chain uses TRBV19 with TRBJ1-1; a weak D match, TRBD1 (6 bases). V was pared by 3 bases and J by 4 bases, with 12 bases between. From germline, CDR1 is LNHDA and CDR2 SQIVND (reference sequence). The CDR3 totals 14 residues. CDR3 coding DNA: TGTGCCAGTAGTATCGCCAGGGGACTCACTGAAGCTTTCTTT. Amino acid sequence: CASSIARGLTEAFF. The variable domain in full, with the rest retrieved from reference TRBV19 and TRBJ1-1, is DGGITQSPKYLFRKEGQNVTLSCEQNLNHDAMYWYRQDPGQGLRLIYYSQIVNDFQKGDIAEGYSVSREKKESFPLTVTSAQKNPTAFYLCASSIARGLTEAFFGQGTRLTVV.

V gene TRBV6-6 combines with J gene TRBJ2-5; 8 nucleotides line up with TRBD2. The CDR3 runs to 16 residues. From germline, CDR1 is MNHNY and CDR2 SVGAGI (reference sequence). Trimming cost V 4 bases and J 1 base; bases outside gene matches: 8. In DNA form, the CDR3 reads TGTGCCAGCAGTTCTGGGACTAGAGGTTCCCAAGAGACCCAGTACTTC. Translation: CASSSGTRGSQETQYF.

The gene calls are TRBV19 and TRBJ2-7; D not resolved. Trimming left V 6 bases short and J 0 bases short, with 15 bases between. Per the germline V gene, CDR1 is LNHDA and CDR2 is SQIVND (reference sequence). This CDR3 is built from 15 residues. The CDR3 reads CASSRLGSSSYEQYF. The CDR3 DNA follows: TGTGCCAGTAGCCGGTTGGGCAGCAGCTCCTACGAGCAGTACTTC.

This rearrangement joins TRBV6-6 to TRBJ2-1; the match to TRBD2 covers 14 bases. V shed 4 bases and J 8 bases; nucleotides not matched to a gene: 7. The CDR3 runs 16 residues. The V gene's germline CDR1 is MNHNY and CDR2 SVGAGI (reference sequence). CDR3 in amino acids: CASSSPGLAGGYEQFF. CDR3 sequence (DNA): TGTGCCAGCAGTTCACCAGGACTAGCGGGAGGATATGAGCAGTTCTTC.

The sample holds one count of this clone. The DNA of the CDR3 is TGTGCCAGCAGCTTGATTGGAAACAATGAGCAGTTCTTC. This encodes CASSLIGNNEQFF. V is TRBV5-6 and J is TRBJ2-1; D gene ambiguous. The CDR3 spans 13 residues. CDR1 is SGHDT and CDR2 is YYEEEE in the germline V gene. Trimming removed 1 base from V and 5 bases from J, with 7 bases in between.

This chain links TRBV9 with TRBJ2-3; D is possibly TRBD2 (5 bases). V was pared by 4 bases and J by 2 bases, with 14 bases between. The germline V gene encodes CDR1 SGDLS and CDR2 YYNGEE. This CDR3 has 15 amino acids. CDR3 sequence: CASSPGTTNTDTQYF. For the CDR3, the DNA is TGTGCCAGCAGCCCGGGTACGACTAACACAGATACGCAGTATTTT.

V and J are TRBV6-5 and TRBJ2-7; 16 bases match TRBD2. The V gene end was trimmed by 2 bases and the J gene end by 2 bases; junction bases not matched to a gene: 0. The CDR3 has 16 residues. In germline, CDR1 is MNHEY, CDR2 SVGAGI. The CDR3 DNA sequence: TGTGCCAGCAGTTACGGGACTAGCGGGAGGGCCTACGAGCAGTACTTC. Translated, it gives CASSYGTSGRAYEQYF.

J is TRBJ2-7 and V is TRBV4-1; possible D gene TRBD2, 6 bases. Trimming pared 4 bases from V and 3 bases from J, leaving 16 bases between. Looked up from germline, CDR1 is MGHRA and CDR2 is YSYEKL. This CDR3 is 15 amino acids long. The CDR3 sequence: CASSPEWTTLYEQYF. The CDR3 coding sequence is TGCGCCAGCAGCCCCGAGTGGACTACCCTCTACGAGCAGTACTTC.

The chain combines TRBV4-2 with TRBJ2-5, with 10 nucleotides matching TRBD2. The CDR3 consists of 16 residues. Germline V gives CDR1 LGHNA, CDR2 YNFKEQ. Trimming at V came to 0 bases and at J to 5 bases, leaving 6 bases not matched to a gene. DNA for the CDR3: TGTGCCAGCAGCCAAGAAAGCGGGAGGGCCGGTGAGACCCAGTACTTC. Its protein is CASSQESGRAGETQYF.